This TCR beta chain was recorded in a study of T cells after yellow fever vaccination. Study outcomes and limitations: Shared CD4/CD8 clonotypes were a small share, likely from convergent recombination.

MiXCR, run by TCRdb on the 5' RACE reads, gives a single entry per CDR3 protein. The sample holds around 330,000 distinct CDR3 sequences; around 4% are singletons and the top ten take around 24%. The length of the CDR3 is 15 residues. Germline V gene lookup returns CDR1 SNHLY and CDR2 FYNNEI. V lost 5 bases, J lost 8 bases, and 9 bases stayed unmatched. This clonotype was detected many times. Its specificity is not known. The source material was PBMCs, sampled on the day of the yellow fever booster vaccination. The receptor was isolated from a young man who received the YFV17D yellow fever vaccine. J is TRBJ2-4 and V is TRBV2; 10 positions match TRBD2. Here the CDR3 reads CASSPSGGVRDIQYF. The DNA for the CDR3 is TGTGCCAGCAGTCCCAGCGGGGGGGTCAGGGACATTCAGTACTTC.